The rows below give T cell receptor beta chains drawn from one sample of a study of blood T cell repertoires in COVID-19. Some clones are missing from TCRdb's copy, which holds only in-frame ones; the method was immunoSEQ multiplex PCR. The sample carries under 150,000 clones, roughly 80% recorded once. Sequencing was done on a sample of peripheral blood. These TCRs come from a man aged 50-60 years with active or convalescent COVID-19. The CDR3 runs from the conserved cysteine through the conserved F or W. The order of the fields is J gene, D gene, V gene, clone size, CDR3 DNA, CDR3 protein. The D gene is left open where the match is weak. Rows give clone size only sometimes, using once, few, many, or a class for an expanded clone.

J gene: TRBJ2-1
D gene: TRBD2
V gene: TRBV27
clone size: .
CDR3 DNA: TGTGCCAGCAGTTTACGGGACTACTACTCCTACAATGAGCAGTTCTTC
CDR3 protein: CASSLRDYYSYNEQFF

J gene: TRBJ2-3
D gene: .
V gene: TRBV28
clone size: .
CDR3 DNA: TGTGCCAGCGGCGAATTACGGGAACCTAGCACAGATACGCAGTATTTT
CDR3 protein: CASGELREPSTDTQYF

J gene: TRBJ1-5
D gene: .
V gene: TRBV18
clone size: few
CDR3 DNA: TGTGCCAGCTCCCCGACAGGCGATTATAGCAATCAGCCCCAGCATTTT
CDR3 protein: CASSPTGDYSNQPQHF

J gene: TRBJ1-5
D gene: TRBD1
V gene: TRBV4-2
clone size: .
CDR3 DNA: TGTGCCAGCAGCCCGGGACAGTATAGCAATCAGCCCCAGCATTTT
CDR3 protein: CASSPGQYSNQPQHF

J gene: TRBJ2-1
D gene: TRBD1
V gene: TRBV5-1
clone size: few
CDR3 DNA: TGCGCCAGCAGCCCTGGACAGGGGAGAATCAATGAGCAGTTCTTC
CDR3 protein: CASSPGQGRINEQFF

J gene: TRBJ1-5
D gene: .
V gene: TRBV27
clone size: .
CDR3 DNA: TGTGCCCCACCCGGAGGGGTCGGGAATCAGCCCCAGCATTTT
CDR3 protein: CAPPGGVGNQPQHF

J gene: TRBJ2-2
D gene: .
V gene: TRBV10-1
clone size: few
CDR3 DNA: TGCGCCAGCAGTGAGTCTCAGGGTCCCGCGAACACCGGGGAGCTGTTTTTT
CDR3 protein: CASSESQGPANTGELFF

J gene: TRBJ2-1
D gene: .
V gene: TRBV10-3
clone size: .
CDR3 DNA: TGTGCCATCAGTGCAACGGGAGAGAGGAATGAGCAGTTCTTC
CDR3 protein: CAISATGERNEQFF

J gene: TRBJ2-7
D gene: TRBD2
V gene: TRBV28
clone size: .
CDR3 DNA: TGTGCCAGCACGGCAGGACTAGCGGAATTCCCCTACGAGCAGTACTTC
CDR3 protein: CASTAGLAEFPYEQYF

J gene: TRBJ2-1
D gene: .
V gene: TRBV6-5
clone size: once
CDR3 DNA: TGTGCCAGCAGGAGTTGGACTGGGGATGAGCAGTTCTTC
CDR3 protein: CASRSWTGDEQFF

J gene: TRBJ2-2
D gene: .
V gene: TRBV28
clone size: .
CDR3 DNA: TGTGCCAGCAGTAGCCTCGGGGATAACACCGGGGAGCTGTTTTTT
CDR3 protein: CASSSLGDNTGELFF

J gene: TRBJ2-3
D gene: TRBD2
V gene: TRBV7-9
clone size: .
CDR3 DNA: TGTGCCAGCAGCTTAGGTAGCGGGGGCACAGATACGCAGTATTTT
CDR3 protein: CASSLGSGGTDTQYF

J gene: TRBJ2-1
D gene: TRBD2
V gene: TRBV6-1
clone size: .
CDR3 DNA: TGTGCCAGCAGTGAACCCCTGTCCCTAGCGGGAGGGCCGGGGAATGAGCAGTTCTTC
CDR3 protein: CASSEPLSLAGGPGNEQFF

J gene: TRBJ2-7
D gene: TRBD1
V gene: TRBV11-2
clone size: .
CDR3 DNA: TGTGCCAGCAGCTCAGGGGGCCCGAGCGAGCAGTACTTC
CDR3 protein: CASSSGGPSEQYF

J gene: TRBJ2-5
D gene: .
V gene: TRBV27
clone size: .
CDR3 DNA: TGTGCCAGCAGTCGGGCGGGAGAGACCCAGTACTTC
CDR3 protein: CASSRAGETQYF

J gene: TRBJ2-7
D gene: .
V gene: TRBV5-8
clone size: .
CDR3 DNA: TGTGCCAGCAGCTCCTTAGGTTACAGGGCCTACGAGCAGTACTTC
CDR3 protein: CASSSLGYRAYEQYF

J gene: TRBJ2-1
D gene: TRBD2
V gene: TRBV9
clone size: .
CDR3 DNA: TGTGCCAGCAGCGTAGATCCAGCGGGAGGGCCTGGTTCCTACAATGAGCAGTTCTTC
CDR3 protein: CASSVDPAGGPGSYNEQFF

J gene: TRBJ1-2
D gene: TRBD1
V gene: TRBV19
clone size: .
CDR3 DNA: TGTGCCAGTAGTTCCCGGGACAGGGCGGGCTATGGCTACACCTTC
CDR3 protein: CASSSRDRAGYGYTF